The next 30 T cell receptor beta chains were all read from a single sample in a study of T-cell reconstitution after alpha-beta-depleted transplantation in children. A TCRbeta library incorporating unique molecular identifiers was prepared. TCRdb itself ran the PCR reads through MiXCR, one entry per CDR3 protein. The sample records 200,000 to 250,000 distinct CDR3 sequences, roughly a tenth being singletons. The sample was PBMCs, taken before TCRalphabeta/CD19-depleted stem cell transplant. These TCRs come from a child younger than two with acute myeloid leukemia, due to receive a stem cell transplant.

This clonotype has at least ten counts. The rearrangement links TRBV12-3 or TRBV12-4 to TRBJ2-1, with D possibly matching TRBD1 (7 bases). Deletions cut 6 bases from V and 9 bases from J, with 18 bases between. This CDR3 is 14 amino acids long. The CDR3 region has the DNA TGTGCCAGCAGGAGCGGGCGACAGGGTGGTGAGCAGTTCTTC. Translated: CASRSGRQGGEQFF.

Many counts were recorded for this clonotype. The chain employs TRBV20-1 and TRBJ1-6; TRBD1 matches at 10 bases. The CDR3 sequence is 13 residues long. Germline V CDR1 and CDR2: DFQATT, SNEGSKA (reference sequence). J lost 12 bases, V lost 4 bases, and 6 bases had no gene match. The CDR3 DNA is TGCAGTGCTACTAGACAGGGGGCTCAACCCCTCCACTTT. The encoded protein is CSATRQGAQPLHF.

This clonotype was observed at least ten times. The chain couples TRBV12-3 or TRBV12-4 to TRBJ2-1; the match to TRBD2 covers 12 bases. CDR3 length: 16 amino acids. V trimming: 5 bases; J trimming: 6 bases; junction bases outside the gene matches: 8. The CDR3 loop is CASSTLVTSGSNEQFF. In DNA, the CDR3 is TGTGCCAGCAGTACCCTAGTGACTAGCGGGAGCAATGAGCAGTTCTTC.

There are many counts of this clonotype. The rearrangement links TRBV20-1 to TRBJ2-3; D might be TRBD1 or TRBD2, each matching 5 bases. The CDR3 is 10 amino acids. CDR1 and CDR2 from the germline V gene are DFQATT and SNEGSKA (reference sequence). CDR3 loop: CRGDTDTQYF. CDR3 nucleotide sequence: TGCAGGGGGGACACAGATACGCAGTATTTT.

This clonotype was seen many times. The chain couples TRBV12-3 or TRBV12-4 to TRBJ2-3; D is undetermined. The CDR3 totals 15 residues. Trimming pared 3 bases from V and 3 bases from J, leaving 13 bases between. DNA of the CDR3: TGTGCCAGCAGTTTGGGCCTCGGGCGTACAGATACGCAGTATTTT. Translation: CASSLGLGRTDTQYF.

This clonotype has a single count. The V gene is TRBV4-2, the J gene TRBJ1-4; D unresolved. V lost 0 bases, J lost 4 bases, and 9 bases lay in between. The germline V gene has CDR1 LGHNA and CDR2 YNFKEQ. This CDR3 is 15 amino acids long. DNA of the CDR3: TGTGCCAGCAGCCAAGATCGCACCGTTAATGAAAAACTGTTTTTT. Its translation is CASSQDRTVNEKLFF.

This clonotype was counted ten times or more. This chain uses TRBV28 with TRBJ2-2, with 12 bases that match TRBD1. The CDR3 sequence is 16 residues long. Looked up from germline, CDR1 is MDHEN and CDR2 is SYDVKM. Trimming cost V 6 bases and J 2 bases; bases outside gene matches: 4. Here the CDR3 reads CASRFGTGGNTGELFF. The CDR3 region has the DNA TGTGCCAGCAGATTCGGGACAGGGGGCAACACCGGGGAGCTGTTTTTT. The full variable domain, completed using reference TRBV28 and TRBJ2-2, is DVKVTQSSRYLVKRTGEKVFLECVQDMDHENMFWYRQDPGLGLRLIYFSYDVKMKEKGDIPEGYSVSREKKERFSLILESASTNQTSMYLCASRFGTGGNTGELFFGEGSRLTVL.

In this sample, this clonotype turned up many times. This sequence joins TRBV4-3 and TRBJ2-3; D remains ambiguous. The CDR3 has 15 amino acids. Trimming took 0 bases from V and 0 from J, leaving 7 bases between them. The germline CDR1 and CDR2 sequences are LGHNA and YSLEER. CDR3 loop: CASSQDWPSTDTQYF. CDR3 in DNA: TGCGCCAGCAGCCAAGATTGGCCAAGCACAGATACGCAGTATTTT.

This clonotype was picked up a small number of times. This may be a read error, as it is one base from a much larger clone. The chain couples TRBV12-3 or TRBV12-4 to TRBJ2-1; TRBD2 matches 9 bases. The CDR3 has 19 residues. CDR3 in amino acids: CTSSPTPGLVAGAYNEQFF. In nucleotides, the CDR3 is TGTACCAGCAGTCCCACCCCGGGTTTAGTAGCGGGAGCTTACAATGAGCAGTTCTTC.

This clonotype was picked up many times. The rearrangement uses TRBV18 and TRBJ1-1, with D uncertain. From germline, CDR1 is KGHSH and CDR2 LQKENI. The V end was cut by 6 bases, the J end by 4 bases, with 15 bases between. There are 14 residues in the CDR3. The DNA for the CDR3 is TGTGCCAGCTCCGCCCTTGCCAGCGGCACTGAAGCTTTCTTT. This encodes CASSALASGTEAFF.

This clonotype was observed at least ten times. V usage is TRBV25-1 and J usage is TRBJ2-5; 9 positions agree with TRBD2. Trimming at V came to 3 bases and at J to 3 bases, leaving 5 bases not matched to a gene. This CDR3 comprises 15 residues. CDR1 MGHDK and CDR2 SYGVNS come from the germline V gene. CDR3 nucleotide sequence: TGTGCCAGCAGTGACCTAGCGGGACTCAAAGAGACCCAGTACTTC. It specifies CASSDLAGLKETQYF.

This clonotype occurred a few times. V is TRBV18 and J is TRBJ2-6, with a tentative D call TRBD1 (5 bases). V dropped 7 bases and J dropped 0 bases, with 16 bases sitting between them. The CDR3 runs to 17 residues. Germline CDR1 KGHSH, CDR2 LQKENI. Here the CDR3 DNA reads TGTGCCAGCTTTACAAGTACAGGTACCTCTGGGGCCAACGTCCTGACTTTC. Translated, it gives CASFTSTGTSGANVLTF.

This clonotype was recorded at least ten times. The chain employs TRBV20-1 and TRBJ2-3; 8 nucleotides agree with TRBD2. Germline assignment: CDR1 DFQATT and CDR2 SNEGSKA (reference sequence). The CDR3 runs to 14 residues. Trimming took 2 bases from V and 4 from J; bases not matched to a gene: 5. This CDR3 reads CSARKGGRPDTQYF. DNA of the CDR3: TGCAGTGCTAGAAAGGGCGGGAGGCCAGATACGCAGTATTTT.

This clonotype was counted a few times. The chain recombines TRBV4-2 with TRBJ2-1, with a tentative D call TRBD2 (6 bases). CDR1 is LGHNA, CDR2 YNFKEQ, per germline. The V end lost 4 bases, the J end lost 12 bases, and 16 bases lay between the germline ends. The CDR3 is 13 amino acids. In nucleotides, the CDR3 is TGTGCCAGCAGCCCTAGCGCTGGCGAGGGGCAGTTCTTC. As protein: CASSPSAGEGQFF.

This clonotype was seen many times. J is TRBJ2-5 and V is TRBV7-3; D is perhaps TRBD1 (5 bases). CDR3 length equals 14 residues. Per germline, CDR1 SGHTA and CDR2 FQGTGA. V was cut by 5 bases and J by 2 bases, with 12 bases left in between. CDR3 DNA sequence: TGTGCCAGCAGCCAATCTGGGGCGCAAGAGACCCAGTACTTC. The encoded protein is CASSQSGAQETQYF.

At least ten counts were recorded for this clonotype. The J gene is TRBJ1-4, the V gene TRBV10-3; no clear D gene. This CDR3 is 12 amino acids long. Trimming took off 6 bases at V and 8 bases at J, with 10 bases between the two ends. Germline CDR1 is ENHRY and CDR2 is SYGVKD. The CDR3 region is CAIREAGEKLFF. The CDR3 region has the DNA TGTGCCATCAGGGAGGCTGGAGAAAAACTGTTTTTT.

This clonotype has ten or more counts. As DNA, the CDR3 is TGTGCCAGCAGCGTAGGTCCAGATACGCAGTATTTT. Translated, it gives CASSVGPDTQYF. The chain carries TRBV9 and TRBJ2-3; D unresolved. Germline V gene sequence: CDR1 SGDLS, CDR2 YYNGEE. V was clipped by 0 bases and J by 4 bases, with 3 bases between them. The length of the CDR3 is 12 residues.

This clonotype was counted ten times or more. This chain connects TRBV28 to TRBJ2-3; D not resolved. V was shortened by 3 bases and J by 6 bases, with 7 bases between the two germline ends. The CDR3 covers 12 residues. The germline V gene encodes CDR1 MDHEN and CDR2 SYDVKM. CDR3 in DNA: TGTGCCAGCAGTTTGTTCGGCGATACGCAGTATTTT. Translating it yields CASSLFGDTQYF.

There are many counts of this clonotype. The chain employs TRBV7-6 and TRBJ1-4; D is ambiguous. Germline V gene data show CDR1 as SGHVS and CDR2 as FNYEAQ. V was pared by 5 bases and J by 3 bases, with 16 bases between. The CDR3 contains 16 residues. In DNA form, the CDR3 reads TGTGCCAGCAGCCCACGGTTAAGGGCGGCTAATGAAAAACTGTTTTTT. Translating gives CASSPRLRAANEKLFF.

This clonotype occurred many times. V gene TRBV11-1 combines with J gene TRBJ2-7; 10 bases line up with TRBD2. The CDR3 spans 14 residues. CDR1 is SGHAT, CDR2 FQDESV, per germline (reference sequence). After removal of 3 bases from V and 2 bases from J, the junction contained 1 base not matched to a gene. The CDR3 nucleotides are TGTGCCAGCAGCTTCAGCGGGAGGGCCTACGAGCAGTACTTC. This sequence encodes CASSFSGRAYEQYF.

This clonotype was recorded at least ten times. V is TRBV10-3 and J is TRBJ2-1; D gene ambiguous. The V gene's germline CDR1 is ENHRY and CDR2 SYGVKD. This CDR3 has 11 amino acids. V was clipped by 4 bases and J by 5 bases, with 3 bases between them. For the CDR3, the DNA is TGTGCCATCAGTGGCAACAATGAGCAGTTCTTC. This gives the protein CAISGNNEQFF.

The chain is built from TRBV5-6 and TRBJ2-2, with D maybe TRBD2 (5 bases). This CDR3 spans 13 amino acids. Germline lookup yields CDR1 SGHDT and CDR2 YYEEEE. Trimming removed 0 bases at V and 7 bases at J, with 7 bases between. This CDR3 reads CASSLAGIGELFF. DNA of the CDR3: TGTGCCAGCAGCTTGGCCGGGATCGGGGAGCTGTTTTTT.

This clonotype appeared many times. The chain recombines TRBV12-3 or TRBV12-4 with TRBJ1-5; 8 bases align to TRBD1. Germline trimming cut 4 bases from V and 3 bases from J; bases unmatched to any gene: 8. The CDR3 contains 16 residues. CDR3 loop: CASSSLGTGINQPQHF. CDR3 nucleotide sequence: TGTGCCAGCAGTTCCCTCGGGACAGGCATCAATCAGCCCCAGCATTTT.

The chain carries TRBV15 and TRBJ2-1, with TRBD2 identical over 8 bases. Germline trimming cut 7 bases from V and 4 bases from J; bases unmatched to any gene: 6. The CDR3 covers 14 residues. From germline, CDR1 is LNHNV and CDR2 YYDKDF (reference sequence). The CDR3 region has the DNA TGTGCCACCACCCGAAAGCGGGAGTACAATGAGCAGTTCTTC. Protein product: CATTRKREYNEQFF.

The sample holds many counts of this clonotype. The V and J genes are TRBV2 and TRBJ2-3; D remains unclear. The CDR3 is made up of 13 amino acids. Germline V gene lookup returns CDR1 SNHLY and CDR2 FYNNEI. Between the trimmed V and J ends, which lost 2 bases and 4 bases, there was a span of 7 bases. In DNA form, the CDR3 reads TGTGCCAGCAGTGAATTTGGGGCAGATACGCAGTATTTT. Translated: CASSEFGADTQYF.

This clonotype was recorded at least ten times. The genes are TRBV20-1 and TRBJ2-4; the D call may be TRBD1 or TRBD2 (5 bases each). CDR1 is DFQATT, CDR2 SNEGSKA, per germline (reference sequence). V was shortened by 3 bases and J by 8 bases, with 17 bases between the two germline ends. The CDR3 is 14 residues long. The CDR3: CSASWDARRDIQYF. The CDR3 nucleotides are TGCAGTGCTAGTTGGGACGCTCGAAGGGACATTCAGTACTTC.

Ten or more counts support this clonotype. The chain recombines TRBV12-3 or TRBV12-4 with TRBJ2-4; no clear D gene. V lost 3 bases, J lost 0 bases, and 3 bases lay in between. The CDR3 runs to 13 residues. CDR3 amino acids: CASSFVAKNIQYF. The CDR3, as DNA: TGTGCCAGCAGTTTTGTAGCCAAAAACATTCAGTACTTC.

At least ten counts were recorded for this clonotype. The limits of the CDR3 on the DNA are not certain, so only TCRdb's listed CDR3 is given. This sequence joins TRBV10-3 and TRBJ1-1; the table calls TRBD1, which could not be checked here. The CDR3 spans 12 amino acids, including both terminal residues. Per the germline V gene, CDR1 is ENHRY and CDR2 is SYGVKD. The chain's CDR3 is CAISDVGQGTFF.

The J gene is TRBJ1-1, the V gene TRBV29-1; 9 bases are shared with TRBD1. Germline V gives CDR1 SQVTM, CDR2 ANQGSEA. CDR3 length equals 15 residues. J lost 1 base, V lost 4 bases, and 7 bases had no gene match. CDR3 in amino acids: CSVAGQGIKNTEAFF. The CDR3 DNA reads as TGCAGCGTTGCGGGACAGGGAATAAAGAACACTGAAGCTTTCTTT. Variable domain in full (rest from reference TRBV29-1 and TRBJ1-1): SAVISQKPSRDICQRGTSLTIQCQVDSQVTMMFWYRQQPGQSLTLIATANQGSEATYESGFVIDKFPISRPNLTFSTLTVSNMSPEDSSIYLCSVAGQGIKNTEAFFGQGTRLTVV.

In this sample, this clonotype turned up many times. V and J are TRBV7-9 and TRBJ1-1; tentatively, D is TRBD1 (5 bases). The V end lost 3 bases, the J end lost 4 bases, and 9 bases lay between the germline ends. From germline, CDR1 is SEHNR and CDR2 FQNEAQ (reference sequence). The CDR3 runs to 13 residues. CDR3 nucleotide sequence: TGTGCCAGCAGCTTTCAGGGAGGCACTGAAGCTTTCTTT. It codes for CASSFQGGTEAFF.